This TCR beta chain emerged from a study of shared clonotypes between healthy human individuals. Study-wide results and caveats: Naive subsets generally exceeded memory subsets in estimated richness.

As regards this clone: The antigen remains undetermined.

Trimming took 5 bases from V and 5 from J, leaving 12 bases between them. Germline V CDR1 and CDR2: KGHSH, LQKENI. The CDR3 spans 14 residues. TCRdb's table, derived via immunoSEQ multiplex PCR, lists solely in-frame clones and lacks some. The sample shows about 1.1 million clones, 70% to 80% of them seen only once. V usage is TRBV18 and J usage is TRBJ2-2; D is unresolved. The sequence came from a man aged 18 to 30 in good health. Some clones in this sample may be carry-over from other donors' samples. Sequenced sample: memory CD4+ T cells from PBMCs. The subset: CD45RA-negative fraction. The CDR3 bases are TGTGCCAGCTCATCGGACCACCGGACCGGGGAGCTGTTTTTT. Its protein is CASSSDHRTGELFF.